What follows are 19 T cell receptor beta chains derived from one specimen sequenced in a study of OX40 agonist ivuxolimab in advanced cancers. TCRdb keeps only in-frame clones here, not all; method: immunoSEQ multiplex PCR. Here the sample spans 65,000 to 70,000 clones, 90% being singletons. Sequencing was performed on CD4+ or CD8+ T cells sorted from blood, taken in a trial of the OX40 agonist ivuxolimab. The receptors shown here come from an adult with an advanced solid tumor such as melanoma, head and neck, liver or kidney cancer.

CDR3 residues: CASSYGTGLNTEAFF. For the CDR3, the DNA is TGTGCCAGCAGTTATGGGACAGGGTTGAACACTGAAGCTTTCTTT. The rearrangement uses TRBV6-5 and TRBJ1-1; TRBD1 aligns across 9 bases. The V segment lost 3 bases and the J segment 0 bases; nucleotides outside the gene matches: 2. CDR1 and CDR2 from the germline V gene are MNHEY and SVGAGI. This CDR3 is built from 15 residues.

This clone was detected only once. J is TRBJ2-7 and V is TRBV28, with 7 bases lining up with TRBD1. V lost 5 bases to trimming and J lost 12 bases; unmatched junction nucleotides: 7. In germline, CDR1 is MDHEN, CDR2 SYDVKM. This CDR3 is 11 amino acids long. The CDR3: CASSEAGGSYF. CDR3 bases: TGTGCCAGCAGTGAGGCAGGGGGTTCGTACTTC.

The V and J genes are TRBV7-9 and TRBJ2-7; D ambiguous. Looked up from germline, CDR1 is SEHNR and CDR2 is FQNEAQ (reference sequence). The CDR3 runs 14 residues. V lost 4 bases and J lost 6, with 16 bases in between. The CDR3 region is CASSSLSGVSEQYF. The DNA of the CDR3 is TGTGCCAGCAGCTCCTTAAGTGGGGTAAGCGAGCAGTACTTC.

The chain recombines TRBV6-5 with TRBJ2-1; no reliable D call. Germline V lookup: CDR1 MNHEY, CDR2 SVGAGI. Deletions cut 6 bases from V and 4 bases from J, with 10 bases between. The CDR3 length is 13 residues. CDR3 sequence (DNA): TGTGCCAGCAGGCAGACCCGATACAATGAGCAGTTCTTC. Amino acids: CASRQTRYNEQFF.

The gene calls are TRBV7-2 and TRBJ2-5; 8 bases match TRBD2. In germline, CDR1 is SGHTA, CDR2 FQGNSA. J was trimmed by 9 bases and V by 0 bases; bases with no gene match: 6. The CDR3 spans 14 residues. Written as DNA, the CDR3 is TGTGCCAGCAGCTTAGCGAGACGGGAGGGCCCCCAGTACTTC. This gives the protein CASSLARREGPQYF.

V and J are TRBV7-2 and TRBJ1-4; 7 bases are shared with TRBD1. Germline trimming cut 5 bases from V and 5 bases from J; bases unmatched to any gene: 5. The CDR3 runs to 14 residues. CDR1 and CDR2 (germline): SGHTA, FQGNSA. CDR3: CASSRDSLNEKLFF. The CDR3, as DNA: TGTGCCAGCAGCAGGGACAGCCTAAATGAAAAACTGTTTTTT.

This chain joins TRBV29-1 and TRBJ2-2; D possibly corresponds to TRBD1 (6 bases). Germline CDR1 SQVTM, CDR2 ANQGSEA. The CDR3 length is 14 residues. Trimming took off 4 bases at V and 1 base at J, with 10 bases between the two ends. The CDR3 region is CSVVKTGNTGELFF. The DNA for the CDR3 is TGCAGCGTTGTTAAGACAGGGAACACCGGGGAGCTGTTTTTT.

V and J are TRBV5-8 and TRBJ1-1, with a tentative D call TRBD1 (5 bases). This CDR3 has 13 residues. Germline-derived CDR1 and CDR2 are SGHTS and YDEGEE. Trimming cost V 1 base and J 10 bases, with 14 bases left between them. CDR3 residues: CASSLRHPGGAFF. The CDR3 nucleotides read TGTGCCAGCAGCTTGCGGCACCCGGGGGGAGCTTTCTTT.

This chain connects TRBV28 to TRBJ2-1; TRBD2 matches at 7 bases. The CDR3 runs to 12 residues. CDR1 is MDHEN and CDR2 is SYDVKM in the germline V gene. The V gene end was trimmed by 1 base and the J gene end by 11 bases; junction bases not matched to a gene: 2. The CDR3 DNA reads TGTGCCAGCAGTTTATTGACTAGCCAGCAGTTCTTC. Its protein product is CASSLLTSQQFF. Looking up the rest from reference TRBV28 and TRBJ2-1 gives the full variable domain: DVKVTQSSRYLVKRTGEKVFLECVQDMDHENMFWYRQDPGLGLRLIYFSYDVKMKEKGDIPEGYSVSREKKERFSLILESASTNQTSMYLCASSLLTSQQFFGPGTRLTVL.

V gene TRBV4-1 combines with J gene TRBJ2-7; possibly TRBD1 for D (5 bases). The V gene lost 1 base and the J gene lost 3 bases, with 7 bases spanning the gap. The V gene's germline CDR1 is MGHRA and CDR2 YSYEKL. There are 13 residues in the CDR3. The DNA for the CDR3 is TGCGCCAGCAGCCAAGGGGGCGTCTACGAGCAGTACTTC. It yields the protein CASSQGGVYEQYF.

The V gene is TRBV14, the J gene TRBJ2-4; D possibly corresponds to TRBD2 (6 bases). Looked up from germline, CDR1 is SGHDN and CDR2 is FVKESK. The CDR3 is 19 amino acids. With 4 bases removed from V and 8 bases from J, the gap between germline ends came to 30 bases. This CDR3 is CASSPTVLPGLQQMHIQYF. The CDR3 region has the DNA TGTGCCAGCAGCCCGACGGTCTTACCGGGACTGCAGCAAATGCACATTCAGTACTTC.

The CDR3 is CASSLSGSTDTQYF. Here the CDR3 DNA reads TGTGCCAGCAGTTTATCAGGAAGTACAGATACGCAGTATTTT. The rearrangement uses TRBV27 and TRBJ2-3; D remains ambiguous. Germline V gives CDR1 MNHEY, CDR2 SMNVEV (reference sequence). V lost 0 bases, J lost 3 bases, and 7 bases lay in between. This CDR3 comprises 14 residues.

The chain joins TRBV27 to TRBJ2-7; 7 bases are shared with TRBD2. V lost 10 bases and J lost 5; bases outside the gene matches: 11. Germline values: CDR1 MNHEY, CDR2 SMNVEV (reference sequence). This CDR3 is 13 amino acids long. The CDR3 loop is CAISSGSLHEQYF. The CDR3 DNA is TGTGCCATCTCTAGCGGCTCCCTCCACGAGCAGTACTTC.

The chain joins TRBV4-3 to TRBJ2-7; TRBD2 aligns across 7 bases. The CDR3 contains 15 residues. With V trimmed by 0 bases and J by 0 bases, 2 bases remained unmatched. Germline assignment: CDR1 LGHNA and CDR2 YSLEER. CDR3 coding DNA: TGCGCCAGCAGCCAAGAGTCTAGCGGCTCCTACGAGCAGTACTTC. Translated: CASSQESSGSYEQYF.

The chain recombines TRBV10-3 with TRBJ1-3, with 10 bases matching TRBD1. CDR1 and CDR2 (germline): ENHRY, SYGVKD. The V and J ends lost 3 bases and 4 bases, in that order; junction bases with no gene match: 6. The CDR3 is 16 residues long. CDR3 in amino acids: CAISDPGQGIGNTIYF. CDR3 in DNA: TGTGCCATCAGTGACCCGGGACAGGGGATCGGAAACACCATATATTTT.

This chain joins TRBV5-8 and TRBJ2-3, with D possibly matching TRBD2 (5 bases). The CDR3 extends over 17 amino acids. From germline, CDR1 is SGHTS and CDR2 YDEGEE. With 0 bases removed from V and 1 base from J, the gap between germline ends came to 15 bases. The CDR3 nucleotides read TGTGCCAGCAGCTTGGAAGGCCGTGTGCGGGGCACAGATACGCAGTATTTT. Translated: CASSLEGRVRGTDTQYF.

As regards this clone: The junction differs from germline at one of its ends, possibly a read error. The chain uses TRBV27 and TRBJ2-1, with 7 bases identical to TRBD2. The germline gives CDR1 MNHEY, CDR2 SMNVEV (reference sequence). The CDR3 totals 12 residues. CDR3 DNA: TGTGCCAGCAGTTCACCGACTAGCCCAGGGATCTTC. This sequence encodes CASSSPTSPGIF.

The rearrangement joins TRBV7-9 to TRBJ1-1; D is perhaps TRBD1 (5 bases). Trimming shortened V by 4 bases and J by 7 bases, and 10 bases separated the two germline ends. This CDR3 is built from 12 residues. In germline, CDR1 is SEHNR, CDR2 FQNEAQ (reference sequence). CDR3 residues: CASSSSGIEAFF. In DNA, the CDR3 is TGTGCCAGCAGCTCCTCAGGGATTGAAGCTTTCTTT.

Worth noting for this clone: No DNA is shown, since the ends of the CDR3 on it are uncertain; the CDR3 is the one TCRdb lists. This chain joins TRBV25-1 and TRBJ1-4; the D segment call TRBD1 is taken from the table without a DNA check. In germline, CDR1 is MGHDK, CDR2 SYGVNS. The CDR3 extends over 16 residues, inclusive of both ends. The chain's CDR3 is CASSVFGEGANEKLFF.